Detailed here is one T cell receptor (beta chain). These data belong to a study of blood T cell repertoires in COVID-19. The wider study: Acute-phase and convalescent COVID-19 samples originated in the United States, Italy and Spain. From T cells, B-cell-depleted T cells, or PBMCs came the material, which was cDNA or gDNA.

Methods used by the authors: Estimated nucleated cell counts came from reference gene primer amplification. Clones were read by immunoSEQ multiplex PCR, and TCRdb kept only the in-frame ones, dropping some. V and J calls and clone size follow that table, whereas D and trimming were derived from the DNA. The data hold more than 85,000 clones, with about 89% observed a single time. The CDR3 covers 18 residues. The J segment lost 4 bases and the V segment lost 4 bases, leaving 15 bases of the junction unmatched. CDR1 is SGHNT and CDR2 is YYREEE in the germline V gene (reference sequence). The chain joins TRBV5-4 to TRBJ2-3; TRBD2 agrees at 10 bases. The TCR comes from a man aged 60 to 75 with acute or convalescent COVID-19. Input material: peripheral blood. The CDR3 loop is CASSQYPPAGGPADTQYF. The CDR3 region has the DNA TGTGCCAGCAGCCAATACCCCCCAGCGGGAGGGCCCGCAGATACGCAGTATTTT.